The 29 T cell receptor beta chains given below trace back to one sample, sequenced in a study of blood T cell repertoires in COVID-19. The protocol was immunoSEQ multiplex PCR, while the TCRdb copy is restricted to in-frame clones and leaves out a portion. The sample carries about 140,000 clones, 84% recorded once. Sequenced input: PBMCs or T cells enriched from blood (not recorded which). The receptors were gathered from a woman under 30 who had been exposed to COVID-19.

V is TRBV28 and J is TRBJ1-5; D unresolved. This CDR3 has 12 amino acids. Trimming took 4 bases from V and 9 from J, leaving 10 bases between them. Germline values: CDR1 MDHEN, CDR2 SYDVKM. CDR3 sequence: CASSYVGRPQHF. The CDR3 region has the DNA TGTGCCAGCAGTTACGTAGGGAGGCCCCAGCATTTT.

The chain uses TRBV6-5 and TRBJ1-2; D possibly corresponds to TRBD1 (5 bases). Trimming pared 6 bases from V and 7 bases from J, leaving 9 bases between. The CDR3 runs to 11 residues. The germline gives CDR1 MNHEY, CDR2 SVGAGI. CDR3 bases: TGTGCCAGCAGGGACGGGGGTGGCTACACCTTC. Encoded protein: CASRDGGGYTF.

The V gene is TRBV27, the J gene TRBJ2-7; D is ambiguous. Trimming cost V 3 bases and J 1 base, with 7 bases left between them. The CDR3 covers 13 residues. The V gene's germline CDR1 is MNHEY and CDR2 SMNVEV (reference sequence). CDR3 loop: CASSLLRSYEQYF. Here the CDR3 DNA reads TGTGCCAGCAGTTTGTTGCGGTCCTACGAGCAGTACTTC.

This chain joins TRBV2 and TRBJ2-1; TRBD1 might be the D (6 bases). Germline V gene data show CDR1 as SNHLY and CDR2 as FYNNEI. V lost 6 bases to trimming and J lost 5 bases, with 20 bases between them. The CDR3 runs 16 residues. This CDR3 is CASSQQGQSGDNEQFF. CDR3 coding DNA: TGTGCCAGCAGCCAGCAGGGACAAAGTGGGGACAATGAGCAGTTCTTC.

The V gene is TRBV9, the J gene TRBJ2-3, with 9 bases aligning to TRBD2. CDR3 length equals 17 residues. Unmatched junction bases numbered 12, after V lost 4 bases and J lost 3 bases. Germline V lookup: CDR1 SGDLS, CDR2 YYNGEE. The CDR3 reads CASSPRGAREGTDTQYF. The CDR3 region has the DNA TGTGCCAGCAGCCCTCGGGGGGCGCGGGAGGGGACAGATACGCAGTATTTT.

V and J are TRBV11-2 and TRBJ1-6; D is unresolved. There are 13 residues in the CDR3. The germline V gene encodes CDR1 SGHAT and CDR2 FQNNGV. Between the trimmed V and J ends, which lost 1 base and 9 bases, there was a span of 7 bases. The CDR3: CASSLVAVSPLHF. The CDR3 coding sequence is TGTGCCAGCAGCTTAGTTGCAGTTTCACCCCTCCACTTT.

The chain recombines TRBV19 with TRBJ1-1, with D maybe TRBD1 (6 bases). The germline V and J ends were trimmed by 7 bases and 4 bases, with 19 bases remaining between them. Germline assignment: CDR1 LNHDA and CDR2 SQIVND (reference sequence). The CDR3 has 15 residues. CDR3: CASIDIARGGTEAFF. The CDR3 nucleotides read TGTGCCAGTATTGATATAGCGAGGGGGGGCACTGAAGCTTTCTTT.

The CDR3 DNA sequence: TGTGCCAGTAGTAGTTCGGACACCCAGTATGAAGCTTTCTTT. The encoded protein is CASSSSDTQYEAFF. The chain links TRBV19 to TRBJ1-1; D is perhaps TRBD1 (5 bases). The CDR3 has 14 residues. The V end was cut by 4 bases, the J end by 7 bases, with 16 bases between. In germline, CDR1 is LNHDA, CDR2 SQIVND (reference sequence).

The rearrangement joins TRBV18 to TRBJ2-1, with TRBD2 identical over 9 bases. V trimming: 6 bases; J trimming: 5 bases; junction bases outside the gene matches: 8. In germline, CDR1 is KGHSH, CDR2 LQKENI. CDR3 size: 15 residues. CDR3 protein: CASSPGLATHNEQFF. The CDR3 DNA reads as TGTGCCAGCTCCCCTGGACTAGCGACACACAATGAGCAGTTCTTC.

The chain recombines TRBV5-1 with TRBJ1-1, with a possible D match to TRBD1 (5 bases). Germline lookup yields CDR1 SGHRS and CDR2 YFSETQ. The ends were cut back, 4 bases at V and 6 bases at J, with 19 bases in the middle. The CDR3 extends over 15 amino acids. The CDR3 bases are TGCGCCAGCAGCGGCTCCGGGACTGGGGGTTCTGAAGCTTTCTTT. Its translation is CASSGSGTGGSEAFF.

The V gene is TRBV6-6, the J gene TRBJ2-3, with 7 bases fitting TRBD2. The J segment lost 5 bases and the V segment lost 6 bases, leaving 8 bases of the junction unmatched. In germline, CDR1 is MNHNY, CDR2 SVGAGI (reference sequence). This CDR3 is 14 amino acids long. In DNA, the CDR3 is TGTGCCAGCAGGCTAGCGGACGCTGGAGATACGCAGTATTTT. Protein product: CASRLADAGDTQYF.

The chain carries TRBV2 and TRBJ2-7; maybe TRBD1 (6 bases). Germline V CDR1 and CDR2: SNHLY, FYNNEI. This CDR3 is built from 13 residues. Trimming removed 6 bases at V and 4 bases at J, with 13 bases between. The DNA for the CDR3 is TGTGCCAGCAGGGGGACATACCTTTACGAGCAGTACTTC. This sequence encodes CASRGTYLYEQYF.

The CDR3 region has the DNA TGTGCCAGCAGTCCTACCGGGACAGTCTATGGCTACACCTTC. Its protein product is CASSPTGTVYGYTF. This sequence joins TRBV28 and TRBJ1-2; TRBD1 matches 7 bases. Trimming removed 5 bases from V and 4 bases from J; junction bases left unmatched: 7. Germline assignment: CDR1 MDHEN and CDR2 SYDVKM. The CDR3 consists of 14 residues.

V usage is TRBV28 and J usage is TRBJ1-1; D ambiguous. Trimming removed 7 bases at V and 3 bases at J, with 6 bases between. The CDR3 runs 11 residues. The germline V gene encodes CDR1 MDHEN and CDR2 SYDVKM. CDR3 DNA sequence: TGTGCCAGCACCTCCGACACTGAAGCTTTCTTT. Its protein product is CASTSDTEAFF. The whole variable domain, remainder taken from reference TRBV28 and TRBJ1-1, is DVKVTQSSRYLVKRTGEKVFLECVQDMDHENMFWYRQDPGLGLRLIYFSYDVKMKEKGDIPEGYSVSREKKERFSLILESASTNQTSMYLCASTSDTEAFFGQGTRLTVV.

This chain connects TRBV5-1 to TRBJ1-1, with D possibly being TRBD1 (6 bases). This CDR3 has 15 residues. Per germline, CDR1 SGHRS and CDR2 YFSETQ. Trimming left V 3 bases short and J 4 bases short, with 16 bases between. The CDR3 region is CASSWTGGDGTEAFF. The CDR3 DNA reads as TGCGCCAGCAGCTGGACGGGGGGCGATGGCACTGAAGCTTTCTTT. Looking up the rest from reference TRBV5-1 and TRBJ1-1 gives the full variable domain: KAGVTQTPRYLIKTRGQQVTLSCSPISGHRSVSWYQQTPGQGLQFLFEYFSETQRNKGNFPGRFSGRQFSNSRSEMNVSTLELGDSALYLCASSWTGGDGTEAFFGQGTRLTVV.

This chain joins TRBV30 and TRBJ2-3; TRBD2 is a possible D gene (6 bases). This CDR3 has 15 residues. V shed 1 base and J shed 2 bases, with 13 bases lying between them. Germline V gene lookup returns CDR1 GTSNPN and CDR2 SVGIG (reference sequence). The CDR3 DNA sequence: TGTGCCTGGAGTGCGGGAGCGGACCCCACAGATACGCAGTATTTT. Its protein product is CAWSAGADPTDTQYF.

This clone appeared a few times. V usage is TRBV5-1 and J usage is TRBJ2-7, with 12 positions matching TRBD2. This CDR3 contains 15 residues. Germline CDR1 SGHRS, CDR2 YFSETQ. The J segment lost 7 bases and the V segment lost 0 bases, leaving 5 bases of the junction unmatched. The CDR3 reads CASSLGLAGVGEQYF. Written as DNA, the CDR3 is TGCGCCAGCAGCTTGGGACTAGCGGGAGTGGGGGAGCAGTACTTC.

The genes are TRBV2 and TRBJ1-2; the D gene is possibly TRBD1 (6 bases). CDR1 is SNHLY, CDR2 FYNNEI, per germline. Trimming pared 0 bases from V and 8 bases from J, leaving 13 bases between. CDR3 size: 14 residues. The CDR3 loop is CASSEASAGEGYTF. The CDR3 nucleotides read TGTGCCAGCAGTGAAGCATCGGCAGGGGAAGGCTACACCTTC.

This clone was seen only a few times. This sequence joins TRBV27 and TRBJ1-2, with 7 bases that match TRBD1. Germline values: CDR1 MNHEY, CDR2 SMNVEV (reference sequence). V lost 3 bases, J lost 4 bases, and 5 bases stayed unmatched. The CDR3 runs 14 residues. The CDR3 reads CASSFVAGGYGYTF. The CDR3 nucleotides read TGTGCCAGCAGTTTTGTAGCAGGGGGCTATGGCTACACCTTC.

This clone was picked up one time. The chain employs TRBV30 and TRBJ1-2; D not certain. Germline CDR1 reads GTSNPN; CDR2 reads SVGIG (reference sequence). The CDR3 is made up of 14 amino acids. V gave up 2 bases and J gave up 0 bases, with 10 bases separating them. In DNA form, the CDR3 reads TGTGCCTGGAGTTTACCCGACTCTAACTATGGCTACACCTTC. Protein sequence: CAWSLPDSNYGYTF. Variable domain in full (rest from reference TRBV30 and TRBJ1-2): SQTIHQWPATLVQPVGSPLSLECTVEGTSNPNLYWYRQAAGRGLQLLFYSVGIGQISSEVPQNLSASRPQDRQFILSSKKLLLSDSGFYLCAWSLPDSNYGYTFGSGTRLTVV.

The V call is TRBV18, the J call TRBJ2-1; 9 bases are shared with TRBD2. Germline-derived CDR1 and CDR2 are KGHSH and LQKENI. V was pared by 3 bases and J by 4 bases, with 4 bases of the junction left unmatched. The CDR3 consists of 15 residues. The CDR3 sequence: CASSPPAGGYNEQFF. The DNA for the CDR3 is TGTGCCAGCTCACCTCCAGCGGGGGGTTACAATGAGCAGTTCTTC.

The chain is built from TRBV11-1 and TRBJ2-7; D is possibly TRBD2 (6 bases). CDR3 length: 15 amino acids. Germline lookup yields CDR1 SGHAT and CDR2 FQDESV (reference sequence). Trimming stripped 6 bases from V and 4 bases from J, with 19 bases between. The chain's CDR3 is CASSRRSGGRYEQYF. CDR3 DNA: TGTGCCAGCAGTCGAAGATCCGGGGGAAGGTACGAGCAGTACTTC.

CDR3 residues: CASSYSPGSFQETQYF. The DNA of the CDR3 is TGTGCCAGCAGTTACTCTCCGGGGTCCTTCCAAGAGACCCAGTACTTC. The V call is TRBV6-5, the J call TRBJ2-5, with TRBD2 as a possible D gene (5 bases). The CDR3 totals 16 residues. V lost 0 bases and J 1 base, leaving 12 bases between the germline ends. Germline values: CDR1 MNHEY, CDR2 SVGAGI.

This rearrangement joins TRBV11-1 to TRBJ2-5; D unresolved. Trimming removed 3 bases from V and 0 bases from J, with 5 bases in between. Germline loops: CDR1 SGHAT, CDR2 FQDESV (reference sequence). CDR3 length: 13 residues. This CDR3 is CASSFVYQETQYF. DNA for the CDR3: TGTGCCAGCAGCTTCGTGTACCAAGAGACCCAGTACTTC.

This sequence joins TRBV7-2 and TRBJ2-1, with 8 bases that match TRBD2. Germline V lookup: CDR1 SGHTA, CDR2 FQGNSA. The CDR3 contains 14 residues. Unmatched junction bases numbered 8, after V lost 5 bases and J lost 8 bases. Written as DNA, the CDR3 is TGTGCCAGCAGCCCTTCCGGGACTAGGGATGAGCAGTTCTTC. As protein: CASSPSGTRDEQFF. Filled out from reference TRBV7-2 and TRBJ2-1, the complete variable domain reads GAGVSQSPSNKVTEKGKDVELRCDPISGHTALYWYRQSLGQGLEFLIYFQGNSAPDKSGLPSDRFSAERTGGSVSTLTIQRTQQEDSAVYLCASSPSGTRDEQFFGPGTRLTVL.

The chain employs TRBV6-5 and TRBJ2-7; 9 bases align to TRBD1. This CDR3 contains 14 residues. The junction had 5 bases not matched to a gene; V was cut back by 6 bases and J by 2 bases. Looked up from germline, CDR1 is MNHEY and CDR2 is SVGAGI. The CDR3 bases are TGTGCCAGCAGGCGGGACAGGGAGGCCTACGAGCAGTACTTC. It is translated as CASRRDREAYEQYF.

V and J are TRBV6-5 and TRBJ1-2; D may be TRBD1 (6 bases). Germline V gene lookup returns CDR1 MNHEY and CDR2 SVGAGI. The V end was cut by 6 bases, the J end by 3 bases, with 14 bases between. CDR3 length: 14 amino acids. As DNA, the CDR3 is TGTGCCAGCAGCCGGGACACAGCTTACTATGGCTACACCTTC. Its protein product is CASSRDTAYYGYTF.

Turning to this clone: The sample holds other DNA sequences that translate to the same CDR3. The chain uses TRBV12-5 and TRBJ2-1; 9 bases line up with TRBD1. Germline trimming cut 0 bases from V and 7 bases from J; bases unmatched to any gene: 4. The CDR3 extends over 15 amino acids. Germline CDR1 LGHNT, CDR2 FRNRAP. The CDR3 region has the DNA TGTGCTAGTGGTTTGGTGGGACAGGGCCGGAATGAGCAGTTCTTC. Its protein is CASGLVGQGRNEQFF.

The chain recombines TRBV3-1 (or the pseudogene TRBV3-2) with TRBJ1-5, with D possibly matching TRBD1 (6 bases). The length of the CDR3 is 17 residues. Trimming took 2 bases from V and 0 from J, leaving 14 bases between them. CDR1 and CDR2 from the germline V gene are LGHDT and YNNKEL (reference sequence). In DNA, the CDR3 is TGTGCCAGCAGCCAAAGGGGGACACCGTATAGCAATCAGCCCCAGCATTTT. It yields the protein CASSQRGTPYSNQPQHF.